This T cell receptor beta chain emerged from a study of neurological immune-mediated disorders. This clonotype came up many times. This CDR3 comprises 12 residues. Germline CDR1 MNHNS, CDR2 SASEGT. Trimming shortened V by 8 bases and J by 2 bases, and 10 bases separated the two germline ends. With 10-nucleotide random UMIs included, cDNA was synthesized by 5'RACE. Whenever a sequencing run was performed, it yielded over 190 million TCR-beta sequences from 15-18 subjects. MiXCR, applied by TCRdb to the 5' RACE reads, yields one record per CDR3 protein. The sample has about 87,000 distinct CDR3 sequences, under 4.5% seen once. A total of 2 million PBMCs stored at -80 degrees C provided the unsorted libraries.

This sequence was found in a woman in her forties or fifties with multiple sclerosis. The chain is built from TRBV6-1 and TRBJ2-7; D not certain. The sample comprised PBMCs. CDR3: CASHDPPYEQYF. The CDR3 DNA sequence: TGTGCCAGCCATGACCCGCCCTACGAGCAGTACTTC.